This record looks at one T cell receptor beta chain sequence and its context. What it recognizes is unknown. CDR1 is MNHEY and CDR2 is SMNVEV in the germline V gene (reference sequence). The CDR3 runs 15 residues. V lost 5 bases to trimming and J lost 1 base, with 15 bases between them. The study ran its PCR with 60 Vbeta and 13 Jbeta primers. TCRdb keeps only in-frame clones here, not all; method: immunoSEQ multiplex PCR. The data hold roughly 230,000 clones, with 85% to 95% observed a single time. The data belong to a study of cytomegalovirus exposure and HLA in healthy donors. Study results and caveats: In a later analysis, most CMV-associated TCR beta chains appeared HLA-restricted.

The TCR originated in a girl aged 2 to 10 in good health and CMV-seronegative. Input material: PBMCs. The rearrangement uses TRBV27 and TRBJ2-7, with D possibly TRBD1 on 5 matching bases. CDR3 nucleotides: TGTGCCAGCAGTCAAGACCCAGCAGGGTCCTACGAGCAGTACTTC. Its protein product is CASSQDPAGSYEQYF.